This T cell receptor (beta chain) was obtained from a study of shared clonotypes between healthy human individuals. Method: immunoSEQ multiplex PCR; TCRdb's copy keeps in-frame clones and lacks some. The sample consists of approximately 98,000 clones, 68% of them appearing once. This clone was picked up a small number of times. What it binds is unknown. This CDR3 has 19 residues. In germline, CDR1 is SGHVS, CDR2 FQNEAQ. Germline trimming cut 5 bases from V and 0 bases from J; bases unmatched to any gene: 14. Adult donors, all healthy and HIV-negative, had no recent acute infections or vaccinations. CD45RO+ cells and CCR7-negative CD45RA+ TemRA cells were combined as CD8 memory. Broader study findings: Only blood samples were collected, and tissue repertoires likely differ. Clonotypes not shared had lower generation probabilities than those common to all four donors.

The source of this sequence is a woman in her thirties in good health. Sequenced input: memory CD8+ T cells sorted from blood. Described subset: CD45RO+ cells pooled with CCR7-negative TemRA cells. This chain joins TRBV7-8 and TRBJ2-1, with 9 bases identical to TRBD2. Here the CDR3 reads CASSRGTSTESSSYNEQFF. CDR3 nucleotides: TGTGCCAGCAGCCGAGGGACTAGCACAGAATCTAGCTCCTACAATGAGCAGTTCTTC.